The 22 T cell receptor beta chains below all came from one sample that was sequenced in a study of T cells after yellow fever vaccination (dated by TCRdb to between 2018 and 2021). Libraries were constructed by 5' RACE. Sequencing took place on an Illumina HiSeq 2500. TCRdb trimmed the raw reads at Q25, called clones with MiXCR and kept productive beta chains. Every entry covers one CDR3 protein and lists the most common genes and DNA from its rows. The sample yields around 590,000 distinct CDR3 sequences; roughly 12% were counted once. 15% of the sample is held by the ten biggest clonotypes. Sample treatment or condition, as interpreted from the label and publication: live attenuated yellow fever vaccine strain. The specimen was PBMCs, collected on the day of the yellow fever booster vaccination. All receptors come from a man under 40 who received the YFV17D yellow fever vaccine.

There are a few counts of this clonotype. The gene calls are TRBV5-1 and TRBJ2-1, with TRBD1 matching over 12 bases. The V and J ends lost 6 bases and 8 bases, in that order; junction bases with no gene match: 6. The CDR3 covers 14 residues. Germline CDR1 SGHRS, CDR2 YFSETQ. The CDR3 nucleotides are TGCGCCAGCACCCCCGGGACAGGGGGCTATGAGCAGTTCTTC. Its protein product is CASTPGTGGYEQFF.

V and J are TRBV7-2 and TRBJ2-7; 8 nucleotides agree with TRBD2. CDR3 size: 16 residues. The germline gives CDR1 SGHTA, CDR2 FQGNSA. V shed 2 bases and J 0 bases; nucleotides not matched to a gene: 6. The CDR3 nucleotides are TGTGCCAGCAGCTTATCTAGCGGGCGCTTCTCCTACGAGCAGTACTTC. Its translation: CASSLSSGRFSYEQYF.

The CDR3 region is CASSYYGLAGARNEQFF. For the CDR3, the DNA is TGTGCCAGCAGTTACTACGGACTAGCGGGAGCTAGAAATGAGCAGTTCTTC. The V call is TRBV6-2 or TRBV6-3, the J call TRBJ2-1; 13 bases align to TRBD2. V shed 1 base and J 7 bases; nucleotides not matched to a gene: 7. The CDR3 spans 17 residues. Germline-derived CDR1 and CDR2 are MNHEY and SVGEGT.

This chain connects TRBV20-1 to TRBJ2-7; D perhaps matches TRBD1 (6 bases). The CDR3 loop spans 13 amino acids. Trimming pared 5 bases from V and 1 base from J, leaving 12 bases between. The germline CDR1 and CDR2 sequences are DFQATT and SNEGSKA (reference sequence). The CDR3 spells CSAFHRESYEQYF. The CDR3 DNA reads as TGCAGTGCTTTTCACAGGGAATCCTACGAGCAGTACTTC.

The rearrangement uses TRBV5-1 and TRBJ2-5, with D perhaps matching TRBD1 (5 bases). Trimming removed 0 bases at V and 1 base at J, with 13 bases between. The V gene's germline CDR1 is SGHRS and CDR2 YFSETQ. The CDR3 covers 16 residues. CDR3 DNA sequence: TGCGCCAGCAGCTTGGTCCCCGACAGTCTCCAAGAGACCCAGTACTTC. Protein: CASSLVPDSLQETQYF.

The chain is built from TRBV5-5 and TRBJ1-5; D unclear. This CDR3 has 16 residues. V shed 0 bases and J shed 7 bases, with 17 bases lying between them. Germline V gene data show CDR1 as SGHKS and CDR2 as YYEKEE (reference sequence). The CDR3 protein is CASSLEQTMFGQPQHF. The CDR3 DNA reads TGTGCCAGCAGCTTGGAACAGACTATGTTCGGGCAGCCCCAGCATTTT.

This chain connects TRBV28 to TRBJ1-6; the D is unclear. The V end lost 3 bases, the J end lost 6 bases, and 15 bases lay between the germline ends. CDR1 and CDR2 (germline): MDHEN, SYDVKM. The CDR3 loop spans 16 amino acids. The CDR3 here is CASSFHGRKINSPLHF. The CDR3, as DNA: TGTGCCAGCAGTTTTCATGGACGGAAGATTAATTCACCCCTCCACTTT.

The chain recombines TRBV18 with TRBJ2-1; D call uncertain. CDR3 length: 16 amino acids. Germline assignment: CDR1 KGHSH and CDR2 LQKENI. Deletions cut 0 bases from V and 0 bases from J, with 9 bases between. The CDR3 spells CASSPPARSSYNEQFF. The DNA of the CDR3 is TGTGCCAGCTCACCACCGGCCAGGAGCTCCTACAATGAGCAGTTCTTC.

This rearrangement joins TRBV29-1 to TRBJ2-7, with 7 bases identical to TRBD1. V was clipped by 6 bases and J by 3 bases; unmatched bases: 11. Germline values: CDR1 SQVTM, CDR2 ANQGSEA. The CDR3 loop spans 14 amino acids. The CDR3 reads CSVETGAHGYEQYF. The CDR3 DNA follows: TGCAGCGTCGAAACAGGGGCCCACGGCTACGAGCAGTACTTC.

The chain is built from TRBV28 and TRBJ2-7, with TRBD2 matching over 11 bases. Germline-derived CDR1 and CDR2 are MDHEN and SYDVKM. With 9 bases clipped from V and 0 bases from J, the junction kept 7 bases outside the gene matches. This CDR3 is built from 15 residues. For the CDR3, the DNA is TGTGCCAGTAGTCCGACTAGCGGGGCCTCCTACGAGCAGTACTTC. As protein: CASSPTSGASYEQYF.

In this sample, this clonotype turned up a few times. V gene TRBV5-1 combines with J gene TRBJ2-3; D is undetermined. Germline V CDR1 and CDR2: SGHRS, YFSETQ. The V end was cut by 3 bases, the J end by 4 bases, with 12 bases between. The length of the CDR3 is 14 residues. CDR3 residues: CASSSGPSPDTQYF. DNA for the CDR3: TGCGCCAGCAGCTCCGGACCGTCTCCAGATACGCAGTATTTT.

The chain uses TRBV12-3 or TRBV12-4 and TRBJ1-2; possible D gene TRBD1, 5 bases. Trimming cost V 6 bases and J 4 bases, with 15 bases left between them. The CDR3 runs 14 residues. CDR3 coding DNA: TGTGCCAGCAGCCCGCGGGGGGTGGTCTATGGCTACACCTTC. Its translation is CASSPRGVVYGYTF.

This clonotype has a count of ten or more. This chain connects TRBV7-9 to TRBJ2-7; 9 bases align to TRBD2. The CDR3 length is 14 residues. CDR1 is SEHNR and CDR2 is FQNEAQ in the germline V gene (reference sequence). The V gene end was trimmed by 2 bases and the J gene end by 5 bases; junction bases not matched to a gene: 4. The CDR3 DNA sequence: TGTGCCAGCAGCTTACGGGCGGGAGGGGACGAGCAGTACTTC. It codes for CASSLRAGGDEQYF.

V is TRBV5-8 and J is TRBJ2-5; TRBD1 matches 10 bases. The CDR3 contains 16 residues. Losses at the gene ends were 4 bases for V and 4 bases for J; bases not matched to a gene: 10. The germline CDR1 and CDR2 sequences are SGHTS and YDEGEE. The CDR3 coding sequence is TGTGCCAGCAGCGGCCGGGACAGGGGTTTCGGAGAGACCCAGTACTTC. Translating gives CASSGRDRGFGETQYF. Filled out from reference TRBV5-8 and TRBJ2-5, the complete variable domain reads EAGVTQSPTHLIKTRGQQATLRCSPISGHTSVYWYQQALGLGLQFLLWYDEGEERNRGNFPPRFSGRQFPNYSSELNVNALELEDSALYLCASSGRDRGFGETQYFGPGTRLLVL.

This clonotype was counted a few times. The chain uses TRBV29-1 and TRBJ2-7, with D possibly matching TRBD2 (5 bases). Trimming cost V 2 bases and J 0 bases, with 8 bases left between them. The CDR3 is 13 residues long. Looked up from germline, CDR1 is SQVTM and CDR2 is ANQGSEA. The CDR3 region is CSVETGNSYEQYF. The CDR3 coding sequence is TGCAGCGTTGAAACCGGGAACTCCTACGAGCAGTACTTC.

This clonotype has just a few counts. The rearrangement joins TRBV20-1 to TRBJ2-1; 9 bases fit TRBD2. Germline V gene lookup returns CDR1 DFQATT and CDR2 SNEGSKA (reference sequence). CDR3 length: 15 residues. Trimming at V came to 5 bases and at J to 4 bases, leaving 9 bases not matched to a gene. CDR3: CSADVSGGGYNEQFF. As DNA, the CDR3 is TGCAGTGCTGACGTTAGCGGGGGAGGGTACAATGAGCAGTTCTTC.

This clonotype was found a few times. The chain combines TRBV7-6 with TRBJ1-1, with D possibly matching TRBD1 (5 bases). Germline CDR1 reads SGHVS; CDR2 reads FNYEAQ. The CDR3 totals 12 residues. V was cut by 5 bases and J by 11 bases, with 15 bases left in between. The CDR3 region has the DNA TGTGCCAGCAGCCAGGATGTGGGGCAGGCTTTCTTT. Residues: CASSQDVGQAFF.

V is TRBV20-1 and J is TRBJ1-2; the match to TRBD1 covers 9 bases. The CDR3 has 11 residues. The J segment lost 8 bases and the V segment lost 8 bases, leaving 6 bases of the junction unmatched. Germline CDR1 is DFQATT and CDR2 is SNEGSKA (reference sequence). In DNA, the CDR3 is TGCAGTCAACAGGGGGCGGAGGGCTACACCTTC. Translation gives CSQQGAEGYTF.

V and J are TRBV10-3 and TRBJ2-5; 7 bases map to TRBD1. The CDR3 is made up of 13 amino acids. Per the germline V gene, CDR1 is ENHRY and CDR2 is SYGVKD. J gave up 5 bases and V 4 bases, and 4 bases lay outside the gene matches. As DNA, the CDR3 is TGTGCCATCAGTGGGACAGGAGGTGAGACCCAGTACTTC. Translated, it gives CAISGTGGETQYF.

The table lists this clonotype with a few counts. The rearrangement joins TRBV30 to TRBJ2-2; D might be TRBD1 or TRBD2, each matching 6 bases. V lost 2 bases to trimming and J lost 7 bases, with 11 bases between them. CDR1 is GTSNPN and CDR2 is SVGIG in the germline V gene (reference sequence). The CDR3 is 13 amino acids. The chain's CDR3 is CAWSLGGSGELFF. The CDR3 DNA is TGTGCCTGGAGTCTAGGGGGGAGCGGGGAGCTGTTTTTT.

In its sample, this clonotype was seen many times. J is TRBJ2-2 and V is TRBV7-2; 7 nucleotides line up with TRBD1. Losses at the gene ends were 2 bases for V and 2 bases for J; bases not matched to a gene: 5. Germline loops: CDR1 SGHTA, CDR2 FQGNSA. CDR3 length equals 16 residues. The CDR3 region is CASSLKGALNTGELFF. For the CDR3, the DNA is TGTGCCAGCAGCTTAAAGGGGGCCTTAAACACCGGGGAGCTGTTTTTT.

This chain links TRBV20-1 with TRBJ2-3; D is ambiguous. From germline, CDR1 is DFQATT and CDR2 SNEGSKA (reference sequence). V lost 1 base to trimming and J lost 10 bases, with 12 bases between them. The CDR3 extends over 12 amino acids. This chain's CDR3 is CSARVTTVPQYF. The CDR3 DNA sequence: TGCAGTGCTAGAGTTACTACTGTTCCGCAGTATTTT.